The next 18 T cell receptor beta chains were all read from a single sample in a study of radiotherapy plus CTLA-4 blockade in lung cancer. The table came from immunoSEQ multiplex PCR; TCRdb's copy has only in-frame clones and leaves some out. The table lists some 80,000 clones, roughly four fifths of them singletons. Sequencing used peripheral blood, obtained from a patient treated with radiotherapy plus ipilimumab. The receptors originated from a human donor with non-small cell lung cancer who had stable disease on radiotherapy plus ipilimumab.

The chain carries TRBV15 and TRBJ1-3, with a tentative D call TRBD1 (5 bases). V lost 5 bases and J lost 4, with 24 bases in between. The CDR3 is made up of 18 amino acids. Germline-derived CDR1 and CDR2 are LNHNV and YYDKDF (reference sequence). CDR3 protein: CATSPTRGMRGGGNTIYF. DNA for the CDR3: TGTGCCACCAGCCCCACGCGCGGCATGCGGGGGGGAGGAAACACCATATATTTT.

The chain links TRBV5-5 to TRBJ1-5, with 8 bases fitting TRBD1. V lost 4 bases to trimming and J lost 4 bases; unmatched junction nucleotides: 7. This CDR3 is built from 15 residues. Per germline, CDR1 SGHKS and CDR2 YYEKEE (reference sequence). The CDR3 bases are TGTGCCAGCAGCGGGGGGACAGGAGCAAATCAGCCCCAGCATTTT. This translates into CASSGGTGANQPQHF.

The chain joins TRBV5-5 to TRBJ2-2, with no clear D. This CDR3 is built from 13 residues. CDR1 SGHKS and CDR2 YYEKEE come from the germline V gene (reference sequence). Trimming left V 1 base short and J 5 bases short, with 6 bases between. The CDR3 nucleotides read TGTGCCAGCAGCTTGCGCTATACCGGGGAGCTGTTTTTT. Translating it yields CASSLRYTGELFF.

The chain has TRBV2 and TRBJ2-2; TRBD1 matches at 8 bases. Germline V gene lookup returns CDR1 SNHLY and CDR2 FYNNEI. CDR3 size: 13 residues. V shed 7 bases, J shed 5 bases, and the junction held 3 bases outside the gene matches. The CDR3 bases are TGTGCCAGCAAGCAGGGGGCTACCGGGGAGCTGTTTTTT. This encodes CASKQGATGELFF.

V and J are TRBV6-6 and TRBJ2-1, with 10 bases that match TRBD2. CDR3 length equals 16 residues. The germline V gene has CDR1 MNHNY and CDR2 SVGAGI (reference sequence). The V and J ends lost 2 bases and 8 bases, in that order; junction bases with no gene match: 9. CDR3 in amino acids: CASSYRASGSSDEQFF. The CDR3 coding sequence is TGTGCCAGCAGTTACCGGGCTAGCGGGAGTAGTGATGAGCAGTTCTTC.

This clone showed up just a few times. The sample carries other DNA sequences with the same CDR3. The rearrangement uses TRBV7-9 and TRBJ1-2; TRBD1 aligns across 9 bases. V trimming: 5 bases; J trimming: 5 bases; junction bases outside the gene matches: 3. This CDR3 is 13 amino acids long. The V gene's germline CDR1 is SEHNR and CDR2 FQNEAQ (reference sequence). The CDR3 is CASSPGQGYGYTF. CDR3 in DNA: TGTGCCAGCAGCCCGGGACAGGGATATGGCTACACCTTC.

The chain joins TRBV15 to TRBJ2-5, with D perhaps TRBD2 (5 bases). Germline V lookup: CDR1 LNHNV, CDR2 YYDKDF (reference sequence). Trimming removed 0 bases at V and 1 base at J, with 9 bases between. The CDR3 is 15 amino acids. The CDR3 loop is CATSRDRGSQETQYF. CDR3 DNA sequence: TGTGCCACCAGCAGAGATCGGGGATCCCAAGAGACCCAGTACTTC.

This clone was recorded once. The chain links TRBV6-5 to TRBJ1-1; no reliable D call. The CDR3 totals 15 residues. CDR1 MNHEY and CDR2 SVGAGI come from the germline V gene. The V and J ends lost 6 bases and 1 base respectively, with 15 bases between them. CDR3: CASRPVLGRNTEAFF. The CDR3 bases are TGTGCCAGCAGGCCGGTCCTCGGACGGAACACTGAAGCTTTCTTT.

The CDR3 protein is CASSVVTTGGYTF. The CDR3 nucleotides read TGTGCCAGCAGCGTAGTGACTACCGGTGGCTACACCTTC. V usage is TRBV9 and J usage is TRBJ1-2; D is undetermined. The CDR3 is made up of 13 amino acids. Per the germline V gene, CDR1 is SGDLS and CDR2 is YYNGEE. V was pared by 0 bases and J by 7 bases, with 10 bases between.

For this clone: The sample has other DNA sequences that encode this CDR3 too. The rearrangement links TRBV9 to TRBJ2-2; D gene unclear. The V gene lost 0 bases and the J gene lost 4 bases, with 4 bases spanning the gap. The germline V gene has CDR1 SGDLS and CDR2 YYNGEE. This CDR3 has 13 amino acids. Here the CDR3 reads CASSVGGTGELFF. CDR3 nucleotides: TGTGCCAGCAGCGTAGGGGGCACCGGGGAGCTGTTTTTT.

The rearrangement joins TRBV21-1 to TRBJ2-1. TRBV21-1 is termed a pseudogene. This CDR3 spans 15 amino acids. The CDR3 DNA sequence: TGTGCCAGCAGCCCTGAGCTGGGAACCTACAATGAGCAGTTCTTC. Translating it yields CASSPELGTYNEQFF.

The V call is TRBV7-2, the J call TRBJ1-5, with D perhaps TRBD1 (6 bases). Germline V lookup: CDR1 SGHTA, CDR2 FQGNSA. Trimming shortened V by 1 base and J by 6 bases, and 13 bases separated the two germline ends. The CDR3 covers 15 residues. This chain's CDR3 is CASSLEVRGGQPQHF. In DNA form, the CDR3 reads TGTGCCAGCAGCTTAGAGGTCAGGGGCGGTCAGCCCCAGCATTTT.

This rearrangement joins TRBV6-5 to TRBJ1-1; D is uncertain. Trimming removed 1 base at V and 6 bases at J, with 9 bases between. Germline values: CDR1 MNHEY, CDR2 SVGAGI. The CDR3 runs to 13 residues. As DNA, the CDR3 is TGTGCCAGCAGTTACTATGGGAGCCCTGAAGCTTTCTTT. Translation gives CASSYYGSPEAFF.

The chain employs TRBV19 and TRBJ2-1; possible D gene TRBD2, 5 bases. V lost 5 bases to trimming and J lost 4 bases, with 18 bases between them. This CDR3 region has 16 residues. Germline V gene sequence: CDR1 LNHDA, CDR2 SQIVND (reference sequence). The chain's CDR3 is CASSLLGATLYNEQFF. As DNA, the CDR3 is TGTGCCAGTAGTCTGTTGGGAGCAACCTTATACAATGAGCAGTTCTTC.

V and J are TRBV30 and TRBJ1-3; 10 positions agree with TRBD1. V was pared by 3 bases and J by 2 bases, with 1 base of the junction left unmatched. The V gene's germline CDR1 is GTSNPN and CDR2 SVGIG (reference sequence). The length of the CDR3 is 14 residues. The CDR3 coding sequence is TGTGCCTGGAGGGGACAGGGGACTGGAAACACCATATATTTT. Residues: CAWRGQGTGNTIYF.

Concerning this clone: The CDR3 end shows no conserved phenylalanine or tryptophan, and so a read error is likely. This chain uses TRBV7-2 with TRBJ2-2, with 13 bases aligning to TRBD2. V shed 5 bases and J 5 bases; nucleotides not matched to a gene: 5. Germline V gene sequence: CDR1 SGHTA, CDR2 FQGNSA. The CDR3 contains 16 residues. CDR3 amino acids: CASSPRTSGGTGELFS. The CDR3, as DNA: TGTGCCAGCAGCCCCCGGACTAGCGGGGGAACCGGGGAGCTGTTTTCT.

The chain employs TRBV20-1 and TRBJ2-7; 9 bases align to TRBD1. V shed 3 bases and J 11 bases; nucleotides not matched to a gene: 2. This CDR3 region has 10 residues. Germline lookup yields CDR1 DFQATT and CDR2 SNEGSKA (reference sequence). CDR3 sequence: CSASRQGEYF. The CDR3 DNA reads as TGCAGTGCTAGTAGACAGGGGGAGTACTTC.

The chain combines TRBV7-9 with TRBJ1-2; D may be TRBD1 (6 bases). CDR1 is SEHNR, CDR2 FQNEAQ, per germline (reference sequence). V lost 0 bases and J 6 bases, leaving 14 bases between the germline ends. The CDR3 runs to 15 residues. CDR3 in amino acids: CASSLARGGIDGYTF. The CDR3 coding sequence is TGTGCCAGCAGCTTAGCCCGGGGGGGCATCGATGGCTACACCTTC.